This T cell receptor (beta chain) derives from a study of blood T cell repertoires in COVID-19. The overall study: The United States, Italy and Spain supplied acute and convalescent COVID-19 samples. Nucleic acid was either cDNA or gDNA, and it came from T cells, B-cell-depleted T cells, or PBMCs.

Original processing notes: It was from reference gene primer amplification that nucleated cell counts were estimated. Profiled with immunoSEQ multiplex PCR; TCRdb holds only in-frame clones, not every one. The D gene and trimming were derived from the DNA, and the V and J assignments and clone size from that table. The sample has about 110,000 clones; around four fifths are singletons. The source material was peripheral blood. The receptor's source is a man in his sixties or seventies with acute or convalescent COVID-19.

The chain's CDR3 is CASSPLQDTGELFF. In nucleotides, the CDR3 is TGCGCCAGCTCCCCTCTCCAGGACACCGGGGAGCTGTTTTTT. The chain carries TRBV5-1 and TRBJ2-2; D is unresolved. This CDR3 is 14 amino acids long. V lost 7 bases, J lost 3 bases, and 13 bases lay in between. CDR1 and CDR2 (germline): SGHRS, YFSETQ.